A selection of T cell receptor beta chains follows, all from one sample in a study of blood T cells in healthy people across ages. One entry per CDR3 protein results from TCRdb running MiXCR on the 5' RACE reads. Among about 1.8 million distinct CDR3 sequences listed, 40% to 55% were seen once. Sequencing was done on a sample of blood. The receptor source for this set is a woman in her 40s in good health. Each CDR3 is given with its conserved first and last residue. A D gene is named only where the DNA matches it firmly. Some rows mark clone size as missing; the rest say once, few, many or name a class of expanded clone.

v_gene: TRBV12-3/TRBV12-4
j_gene: TRBJ2-3
d_gene: NA
abundance: NA
CDR3nt: TGTGCCAGCACCAAACAGCGGGACACAGTAGGAACAGATACGCAGTATTTT
CDR3aa: CASTKQRDTVGTDTQYF

v_gene: TRBV4-1
j_gene: TRBJ1-2
d_gene: TRBD1
abundance: NA
CDR3nt: TGCGCCAGCAGCTCAGTGGGAACCCGGACAGGGAACTATGGCTACACCTTC
CDR3aa: CASSSVGTRTGNYGYTF

v_gene: TRBV5-5
j_gene: TRBJ1-6
d_gene: TRBD1
abundance: few
CDR3nt: TGTGCCAGCAGCGGCCCGGACAGGGGCAATTCACCCCTCCACTTT
CDR3aa: CASSGPDRGNSPLHF

v_gene: TRBV5-1
j_gene: TRBJ2-7
d_gene: NA
abundance: few
CDR3nt: TGCGCCAGCAGCTCATACGGGGGACCCAAGTACGAGCAGTACTTC
CDR3aa: CASSSYGGPKYEQYF

v_gene: TRBV20-1
j_gene: TRBJ2-5
d_gene: TRBD2
abundance: few
CDR3nt: TGCAGTGCTAGAGATTCTCTAGCGGGGGGTTACCAAGAGACCCAGTACTTC
CDR3aa: CSARDSLAGGYQETQYF

v_gene: TRBV3-1
j_gene: TRBJ2-3
d_gene: TRBD2
abundance: few
CDR3nt: TGTGCCAGCACCCCGACTAGCGGTAGCACAGATACGCAGTATTTT
CDR3aa: CASTPTSGSTDTQYF

v_gene: TRBV4-1
j_gene: TRBJ1-2
d_gene: NA
abundance: NA
CDR3nt: TGCGCCAGCAGCCAAGAGGGACATACCTATGGCTACACCTTC
CDR3aa: CASSQEGHTYGYTF

v_gene: TRBV20-1
j_gene: TRBJ2-1
d_gene: TRBD1
abundance: NA
CDR3nt: TGCAGTGCTAGAGCCTGGGACAGGTCTTACAATGAGCAGTTCTTC
CDR3aa: CSARAWDRSYNEQFF

v_gene: TRBV5-1
j_gene: TRBJ2-5
d_gene: NA
abundance: few
CDR3nt: TGCGCCAGCAGCTTGTATCCCATCCAAGAGACCCAGTACTTC
CDR3aa: CASSLYPIQETQYF

v_gene: TRBV5-1
j_gene: TRBJ1-2
d_gene: NA
abundance: few
CDR3nt: TGCGCCAGCAGCTTGGCCTCAGGGGTGCATGGCTACACCTTC
CDR3aa: CASSLASGVHGYTF

v_gene: TRBV20-1
j_gene: TRBJ2-7
d_gene: NA
abundance: once
CDR3nt: TGCAGTGCCCCAACAGATTTCAGCTCCTACAATGAGCAGTACTTC
CDR3aa: CSAPTDFSSYNEQYF

v_gene: TRBV12-5
j_gene: TRBJ2-1
d_gene: TRBD2
abundance: few
CDR3nt: TGTGCTAGTGGTTTTAGCGGGGGCGGCACCTACAATGAGCAGTTCTTC
CDR3aa: CASGFSGGGTYNEQFF

v_gene: TRBV6-6
j_gene: TRBJ2-5
d_gene: TRBD2
abundance: NA
CDR3nt: TGTACCAGCATGGGAGGGTACCAAGAGACCCAGTACTTC
CDR3aa: CTSMGGYQETQYF

v_gene: TRBV29-1
j_gene: TRBJ2-1
d_gene: NA
abundance: NA
CDR3nt: TGCAGCGTTGCCGCAGGCCTAGGGAATGAGCAGTTCTTC
CDR3aa: CSVAAGLGNEQFF

v_gene: TRBV6-1
j_gene: TRBJ1-5
d_gene: NA
abundance: NA
CDR3nt: TGTGCCAGCAGTGAAAAAGGCAGGGGATCCAATCAGCCCCAGCATTTT
CDR3aa: CASSEKGRGSNQPQHF